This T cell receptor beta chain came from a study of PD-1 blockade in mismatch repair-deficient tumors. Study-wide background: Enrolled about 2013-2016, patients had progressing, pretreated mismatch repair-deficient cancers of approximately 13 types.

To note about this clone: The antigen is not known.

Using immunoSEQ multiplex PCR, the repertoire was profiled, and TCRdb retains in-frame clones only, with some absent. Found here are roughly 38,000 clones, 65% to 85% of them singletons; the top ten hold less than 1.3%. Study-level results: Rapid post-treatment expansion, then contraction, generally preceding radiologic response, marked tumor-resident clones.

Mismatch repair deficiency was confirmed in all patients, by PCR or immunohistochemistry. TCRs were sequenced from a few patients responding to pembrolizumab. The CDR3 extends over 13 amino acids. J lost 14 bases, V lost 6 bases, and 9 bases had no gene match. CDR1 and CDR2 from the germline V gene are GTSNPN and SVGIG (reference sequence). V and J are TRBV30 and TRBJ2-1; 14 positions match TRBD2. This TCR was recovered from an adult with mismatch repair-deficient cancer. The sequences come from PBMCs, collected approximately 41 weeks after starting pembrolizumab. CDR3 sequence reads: CACQGTSGSSEFF. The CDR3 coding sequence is TGTGCCTGTCAGGGGACTAGCGGGAGCTCCGAGTTCTTC.